This T cell receptor (beta chain) was sequenced during a study of T cell repertoires in cytomegalovirus infection (dated by TCRdb to the late 2010s). About the full investigation: The HLA type of each donor mattered for the analysis, because public TCR beta signatures pointed to carriage of CMV infection along with the matching HLA type.

Study-wide findings and limitations: In both this cohort and an independent approximately 350-donor cohort, the cumulative frequency of public TCR beta family members distinguished carriers of CMV infection plus the relevant HLA type. In the ex vivo response, HLA-C-restricted CMV-specific TCR beta clonotypes were dominant, and in two of eight donors the single most frequent clonotype came from this HLA-C-restricted group.

This clonotype has a handful of counts. Its antigen remains undetermined. No base-level quality is on record; no much larger clone is a single base apart. Reads for this sample came from an Illumina HiSeq 1500. Clones were called with MiXCR by TCRdb after fastp trimmed the public reads at Q25, and only in-frame beta chains were retained. All rows with the same CDR3 protein become a single entry with the most common DNA and genes. This sample holds under 850,000 distinct CDR3 sequences; roughly 35% were observed only once. Around 2.6% of the sample rests with the top ten. CDR1 and CDR2, per the germline V gene, are SGHAT and FQNNGV. The CDR3 contains 15 residues, cysteine and phenylalanine counted. The entry retains the CDR3 DNA only, 45 bases that are in frame from base 1. Ends trimmed: V by 3 bases, J by 5 bases; bases unmatched to a gene: 3.

The clonotype originates from a human donor in good health (CMV status not recorded). Some clones in this sample may be carry-over from other donors' samples. The sample comprised PBMCs. This chain is built from TRBV11-2 and TRBJ2-1; 11 bases in between match TRBD2. The DNA is TGTGCCAGCAGCTTGGGGACTAGCGGTGACAATGAGCAGTTCTTC. The resulting protein is CASSLGTSGDNEQFF.